The present T cell receptor beta chain was sequenced within a study of blood T cells in healthy people across ages. The authors ran a second PCR of about 7 to 11 cycles using a sample-barcoded 5' primer and a J-beta primer mix. MiXCR, run by TCRdb on the 5' RACE reads, gives a single entry per CDR3 protein. The sample has over 950,000 distinct CDR3 sequences; around two fifths are singletons. This receptor was obtained from a man younger than 35 in good health. The sample was blood.

CDR3 nucleotides: TGTGCCAGCAGTTCGTTACTAGCGGGGGGGGCAGATACGCAGTATTTT. Translating it yields CASSSLLAGGADTQYF. The chain employs TRBV6-5 and TRBJ2-3, with 13 bases aligning to TRBD2. This CDR3 is 16 amino acids long. Germline CDR1 reads MNHEY; CDR2 reads SVGAGI. V gave up 4 bases and J gave up 4 bases; unmatched junction bases: 5.